This entry is about one T cell receptor beta chain. Its specificity is unknown. The sample originates from a study of cytomegalovirus exposure and HLA in healthy donors. Study summary: Across under 450 genotyped donors, roughly 85% landed in the Caucasian-associated ancestry cluster. Findings and caveats of the study: The authors judged a highly shared variant cluster likely a sequencing artifact. As a later analysis showed, a missense DCLRE1C variant was linked to trimming of TCR beta V- and J-genes.

The CDR3 extends over 10 amino acids. Looked up from germline, CDR1 is MDHEN and CDR2 is SYDVKM. Between the trimmed V and J ends, which lost 4 bases and 10 bases, there was a span of 7 bases. PCR primers comprised 60 Vbeta and 13 Jbeta primers. Sequenced by immunoSEQ multiplex PCR; TCRdb stores in-frame clones only, minus some. The sample holds 150,000 to 200,000 clones, about three quarters seen once. The sequence derives from a woman in her forties or fifties in good health and CMV-seropositive. The sample comprised PBMCs. The chain uses TRBV28 and TRBJ1-2; no clear D gene. The CDR3 is CASSSGDYTF. CDR3 DNA: TGTGCCAGCAGTTCCGGGGACTACACCTTC.